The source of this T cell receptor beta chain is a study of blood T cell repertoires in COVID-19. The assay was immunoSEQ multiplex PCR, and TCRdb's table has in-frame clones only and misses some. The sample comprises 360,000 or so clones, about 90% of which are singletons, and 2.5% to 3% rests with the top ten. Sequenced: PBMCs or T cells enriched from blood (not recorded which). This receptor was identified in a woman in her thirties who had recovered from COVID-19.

The CDR3 is CATRDRALDEQFF. The CDR3 DNA reads TGTGCCACCAGGGACAGGGCCTTGGATGAGCAGTTCTTC. The chain links TRBV24-1 to TRBJ2-1; 8 bases fit TRBD1. Germline V lookup: CDR1 KGHDR, CDR2 SFDVKD. The CDR3 covers 13 residues. With V trimmed by 7 bases and J by 8 bases, 6 bases remained unmatched.